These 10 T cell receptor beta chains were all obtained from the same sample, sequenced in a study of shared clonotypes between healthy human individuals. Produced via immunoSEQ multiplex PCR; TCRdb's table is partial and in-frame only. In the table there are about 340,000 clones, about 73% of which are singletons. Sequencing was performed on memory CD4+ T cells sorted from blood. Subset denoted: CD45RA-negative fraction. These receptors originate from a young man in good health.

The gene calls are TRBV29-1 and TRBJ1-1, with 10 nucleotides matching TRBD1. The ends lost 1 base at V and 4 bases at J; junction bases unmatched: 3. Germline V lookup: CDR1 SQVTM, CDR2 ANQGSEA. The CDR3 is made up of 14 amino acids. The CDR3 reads CSVEGGTGATEAFF. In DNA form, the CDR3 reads TGCAGCGTTGAAGGTGGGACAGGGGCCACTGAAGCTTTCTTT.

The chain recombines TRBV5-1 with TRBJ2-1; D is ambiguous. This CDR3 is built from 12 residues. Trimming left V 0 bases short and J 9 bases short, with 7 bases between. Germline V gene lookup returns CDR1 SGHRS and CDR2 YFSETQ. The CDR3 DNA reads TGCGCCAGCAGCTTGGCCAAGAGTGAGCAGTTCTTC. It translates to CASSLAKSEQFF.

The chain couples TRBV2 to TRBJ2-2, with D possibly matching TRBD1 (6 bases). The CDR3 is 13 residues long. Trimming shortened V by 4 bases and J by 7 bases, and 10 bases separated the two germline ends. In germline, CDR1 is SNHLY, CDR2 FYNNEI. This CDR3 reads CASSARGHGELFF. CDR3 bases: TGTGCCAGCAGTGCCAGGGGACACGGGGAGCTGTTTTTT.

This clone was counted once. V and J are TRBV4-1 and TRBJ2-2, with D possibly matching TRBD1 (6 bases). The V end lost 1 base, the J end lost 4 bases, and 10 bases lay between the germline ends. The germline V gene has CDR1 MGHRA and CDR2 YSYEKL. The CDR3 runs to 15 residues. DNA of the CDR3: TGCGCCAGCAGCCAAGGCAGGGGAGTCACCGGGGAGCTGTTTTTT. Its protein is CASSQGRGVTGELFF.

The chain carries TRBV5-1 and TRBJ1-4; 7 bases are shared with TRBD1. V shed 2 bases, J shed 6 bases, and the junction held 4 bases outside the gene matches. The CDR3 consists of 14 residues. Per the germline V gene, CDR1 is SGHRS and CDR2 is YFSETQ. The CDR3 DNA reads TGCGCCAGCAGCTTCGCAGGGGGAGATGAAAAACTGTTTTTT. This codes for CASSFAGGDEKLFF.

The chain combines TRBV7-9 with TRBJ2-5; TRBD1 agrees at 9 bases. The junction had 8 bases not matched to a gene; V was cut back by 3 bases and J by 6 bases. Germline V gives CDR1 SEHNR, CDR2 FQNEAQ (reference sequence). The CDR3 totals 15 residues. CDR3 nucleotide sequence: TGTGCCAGCAGCTTGGGGACAGGGATCTCGAAGACCCAGTACTTC. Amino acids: CASSLGTGISKTQYF.

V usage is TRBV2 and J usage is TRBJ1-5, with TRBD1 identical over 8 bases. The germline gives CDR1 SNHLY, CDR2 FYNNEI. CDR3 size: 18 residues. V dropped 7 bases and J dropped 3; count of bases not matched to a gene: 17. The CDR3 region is CASTLRGAGTGVNQPQHF. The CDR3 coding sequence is TGTGCCAGCACCCTAAGGGGGGCTGGGACAGGCGTCAATCAGCCCCAGCATTTT.

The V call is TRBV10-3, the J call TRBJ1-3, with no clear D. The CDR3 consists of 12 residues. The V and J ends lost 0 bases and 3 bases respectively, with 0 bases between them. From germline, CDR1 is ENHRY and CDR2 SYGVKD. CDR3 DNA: TGTGCCATCAGTGAGTCTGGAAACACCATATATTTT. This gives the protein CAISESGNTIYF.

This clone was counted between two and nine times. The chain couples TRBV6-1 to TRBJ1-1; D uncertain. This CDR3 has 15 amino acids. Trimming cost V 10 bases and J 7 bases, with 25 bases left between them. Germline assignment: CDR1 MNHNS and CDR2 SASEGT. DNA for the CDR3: TGTGCCATGAGGACGGGTACCAGTAGGGTAGGTGAAGCTTTCTTT. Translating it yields CAMRTGTSRVGEAFF.

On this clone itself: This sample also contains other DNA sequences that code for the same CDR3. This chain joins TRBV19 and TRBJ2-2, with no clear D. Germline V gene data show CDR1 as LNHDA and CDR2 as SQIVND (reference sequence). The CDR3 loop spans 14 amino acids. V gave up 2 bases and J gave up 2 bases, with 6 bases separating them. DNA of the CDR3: TGTGCCAGTAGTATACTTCCAAACACCGGGGAGCTGTTTTTT. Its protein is CASSILPNTGELFF. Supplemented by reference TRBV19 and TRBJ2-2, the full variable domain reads DGGITQSPKYLFRKEGQNVTLSCEQNLNHDAMYWYRQDPGQGLRLIYYSQIVNDFQKGDIAEGYSVSREKKESFPLTVTSAQKNPTAFYLCASSILPNTGELFFGEGSRLTVL.